These 3 T cell receptor beta chains originate from one sample sequenced in a study of breast tumors, draining lymph nodes, adjacent tissues. The lymph nodes were axillary draining lymph nodes from breast cancer patients. TCRdb fed the multiplex PCR reads into MiXCR, producing one record per CDR3 protein. The top ten clones hold roughly 1.1% of a sample with approximately 300,000 distinct CDR3 sequences, 30% to 35% of them seen once. The material sequenced was axillary lymph node tissue. Source of these receptors: a female donor with breast cancer. Some clones in this sample may be carry-over from other donors' samples.

There are many counts of this clonotype. The rearrangement joins TRBV19 to TRBJ1-4, with D perhaps matching TRBD1 (5 bases). The CDR3 sequence is 15 residues long. Deletions cut 1 base from V and 5 bases from J, with 11 bases between. Germline CDR1 and CDR2: LNHDA and SQIVND (reference sequence). The CDR3 DNA is TGTGCCAGTAGTATAGGGGGGGGGAGGAATGAAAAACTGTTTTTT. This gives the protein CASSIGGGRNEKLFF.

The table lists this clonotype with many counts. The genes are TRBV20-1 and TRBJ2-3, with D maybe TRBD2 (5 bases). This CDR3 comprises 12 residues. The V end was cut by 6 bases, the J end by 3 bases, with 10 bases between. The V gene's germline CDR1 is DFQATT and CDR2 SNEGSKA (reference sequence). CDR3 DNA: TGCAGTGCCGTCGGGGTGACAGATACGCAGTATTTT. Translated, it gives CSAVGVTDTQYF.

This clonotype was seen a few times. The V call is TRBV11-3, the J call TRBJ2-4, with TRBD2 matching 7 bases. This CDR3 region has 13 residues. The germline V gene encodes CDR1 SGHNT and CDR2 YENEEA. Trimming at V came to 6 bases and at J to 5 bases, leaving 4 bases not matched to a gene. The CDR3, as DNA: TGTGCCAGCAGTGGCGGGGGACAAAACATTCAGTACTTC. It specifies CASSGGGQNIQYF.